This T cell receptor (beta chain) is from a study of blood T cells in healthy people across ages. Study conclusions and caveats: Diversity of TCR beta per million T cells declined in a roughly linear way with age.

The use of a sample-barcoded 5' primer and a J-beta primer mix characterized a second PCR of roughly 6 to 11 cycles. Each cDNA molecule was tagged by a template-switch adaptor with 12 random nucleotides. From the 5' RACE reads, TCRdb called clonotypes with MiXCR, one entry per CDR3 protein. The profile shows roughly 1,700,000 distinct CDR3 sequences, 28% of them singletons. Notes on this clonotype: Its target is not known. A junction end diverges from the germline sequence, so it may reflect a read error.

The study recruited healthy Caucasian donors from Russia who were aged about 6 to 100. Donors each provided roughly 10 milliliters of peripheral blood. Germline V gene data show CDR1 as SGHKS and CDR2 as YYEKEE (reference sequence). The CDR3 consists of 15 residues. The rearrangement joins TRBV5-5 to TRBJ2-1; 8 positions agree with TRBD2. The sequence derives from a woman aged 30 to 39 in good health. The specimen was blood. The CDR3 DNA is TGTGCCAGCAGCTTAGCGGGAGTGAGCTACAATAAGCAGTTCTTC. It translates to CASSLAGVSYNKQFF.